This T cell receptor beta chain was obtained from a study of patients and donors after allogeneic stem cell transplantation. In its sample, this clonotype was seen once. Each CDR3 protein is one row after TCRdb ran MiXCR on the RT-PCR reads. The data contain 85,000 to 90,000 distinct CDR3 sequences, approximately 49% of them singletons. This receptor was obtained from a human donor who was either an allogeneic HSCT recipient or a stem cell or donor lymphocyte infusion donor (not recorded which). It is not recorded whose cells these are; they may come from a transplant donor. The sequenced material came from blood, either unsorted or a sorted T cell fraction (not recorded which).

The CDR3 loop is CASSLVLAGDTYEQYF. In nucleotides, the CDR3 is TGCGCCAGCAGCTTGGTACTAGCGGGAGATACCTACGAGCAGTACTTC. V usage is TRBV5-1 and J usage is TRBJ2-7, with 11 bases that match TRBD2. The J segment lost 2 bases and the V segment lost 0 bases, leaving 4 bases of the junction unmatched. This CDR3 contains 16 residues. CDR1 is SGHRS and CDR2 is YFSETQ in the germline V gene.